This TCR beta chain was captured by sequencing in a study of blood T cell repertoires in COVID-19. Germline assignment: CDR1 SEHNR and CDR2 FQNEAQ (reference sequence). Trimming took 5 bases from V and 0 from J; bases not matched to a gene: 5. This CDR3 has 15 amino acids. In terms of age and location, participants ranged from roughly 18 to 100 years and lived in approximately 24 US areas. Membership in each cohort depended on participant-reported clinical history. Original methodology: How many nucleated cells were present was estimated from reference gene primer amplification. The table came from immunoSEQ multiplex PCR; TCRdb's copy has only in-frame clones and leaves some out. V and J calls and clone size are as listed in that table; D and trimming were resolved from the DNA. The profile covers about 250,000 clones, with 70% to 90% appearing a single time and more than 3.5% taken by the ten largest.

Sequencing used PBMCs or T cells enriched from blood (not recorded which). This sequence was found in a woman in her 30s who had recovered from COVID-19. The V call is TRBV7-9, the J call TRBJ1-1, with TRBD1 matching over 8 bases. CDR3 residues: CASSPTGVMNTEAFF. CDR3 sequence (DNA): TGTGCCAGCAGCCCGACAGGGGTTATGAACACTGAAGCTTTCTTT.